Shown below are 5 T cell receptor beta chains from a single sample sequenced in a study of shared clonotypes between healthy human individuals (dated by TCRdb to 2018 to 2020). Receptor libraries were prepared by the immunoSEQ multiplex PCR assay. TCRdb's version of the immuneACCESS table is confined to in-frame rearrangements and falls short of the full clone set. An unresolved V gene accounts for under half of the shortfall where checked; the remainder is of unknown origin. This sample is represented by 1.4 million to 1.5 million clones; around 97% of them were singletons. The ten largest clonotypes hold about 1.2% of the sample. Sequencing was performed on naive CD4+ T cells sorted from blood. The intended sense of this specimen's cell subset or site label: CD45RA+ positively selected. The receptors stem from a man between 25 and 39 years old in good health.

J is TRBJ2-1 and V is TRBV18; 7 positions match TRBD1. This CDR3 spans 15 amino acids. Germline CDR1 reads KGHSH; CDR2 reads LQKENI. The V gene end was trimmed by 1 base and the J gene end by 4 bases; junction bases not matched to a gene: 4. The DNA for the CDR3 is TGTGCCAGCTCACCACTCGGACAGGTTTACAATGAGCAGTTCTTC. As protein: CASSPLGQVYNEQFF.

The gene calls are TRBV5-1 and TRBJ2-1; D is uncertain. This CDR3 is built from 10 residues. Germline CDR1 is SGHRS and CDR2 is YFSETQ. Trimming shortened V by 6 bases and J by 9 bases, and 7 bases separated the two germline ends. Here the CDR3 reads CASKTGEQFF. The CDR3 nucleotides read TGCGCCAGCAAAACTGGTGAGCAGTTCTTC.

Details on this clone: At one of its ends the junction is not consistent with the germline gene, which may arise from a read error. The rearrangement joins TRBV29-1 to TRBJ1-2; possible D gene TRBD1, 5 bases. Germline assignment: CDR1 SQVTM and CDR2 ANQGSEA. The CDR3 loop spans 8 amino acids. The CDR3 loop is CSVDGTIF. The DNA for the CDR3 is TGCAGCGTTGACGGGACCATTTTC.

The chain joins TRBV5-1 to TRBJ1-1, with 8 bases that match TRBD1. CDR1 SGHRS and CDR2 YFSETQ come from the germline V gene. The CDR3 sequence is 17 residues long. The V and J ends lost 1 base and 1 base, in that order; junction bases with no gene match: 9. The CDR3 loop reads CASSLMYGGTGNTEAFF. CDR3 DNA: TGCGCCAGCAGCTTGATGTACGGTGGGACAGGGAACACTGAAGCTTTCTTT. The full variable domain, its missing parts supplied by reference TRBV5-1 and TRBJ1-1, is KAGVTQTPRYLIKTRGQQVTLSCSPISGHRSVSWYQQTPGQGLQFLFEYFSETQRNKGNFPGRFSGRQFSNSRSEMNVSTLELGDSALYLCASSLMYGGTGNTEAFFGQGTRLTVV.

This clone was counted a single time. This chain uses TRBV6-1 with TRBJ1-2, with D maybe TRBD1 (6 bases). Germline V gene data show CDR1 as MNHNS and CDR2 as SASEGT. The CDR3 extends over 16 amino acids. The V gene lost 0 bases and the J gene lost 0 bases, with 11 bases spanning the gap. CDR3 amino acids: CASSEARQAANYGYTF. The CDR3 DNA reads as TGTGCCAGCAGTGAAGCGCGACAGGCAGCTAACTATGGCTACACCTTC.